This passage covers 9 T cell receptor beta chains from one sample sequenced in a study of CD8 T cells in ankylosing spondylitis. Study results and limitations: Blood from ankylosing spondylitis patients appeared to carry a characteristic roughly 8-variant TCR beta motif.

Their target antigens are unknown. TCRdb independently ran MiXCR on the 5' RACE reads; one entry per CDR3 protein. The sample includes under 550,000 distinct CDR3 sequences, approximately 26% of them seen just once. Material for sequencing was blood, either unsorted or a sorted T cell fraction (not recorded which). The receptors stem from a male donor with ankylosing spondylitis.

The table lists this clonotype with a few counts. The chain couples TRBV6-1 to TRBJ2-3; D remains ambiguous. Germline V gene sequence: CDR1 MNHNS, CDR2 SASEGT. The CDR3 consists of 14 residues. The V end lost 4 bases, the J end lost 0 bases, and 8 bases lay between the germline ends. The CDR3 spells CASSAFDSTDTQYF. In nucleotides, the CDR3 is TGTGCCAGCAGTGCCTTCGATAGCACAGATACGCAGTATTTT.

This clonotype was seen at least ten times. V gene TRBV5-1 combines with J gene TRBJ2-1; TRBD2 matches 8 bases. CDR1 and CDR2 from the germline V gene are SGHRS and YFSETQ. V shed 4 bases, J shed 3 bases, and the junction held 9 bases outside the gene matches. The CDR3 totals 16 residues. This chain's CDR3 is CASSPPLAESYNEQFF. The CDR3, as DNA: TGCGCCAGCAGCCCTCCACTAGCGGAGAGCTACAATGAGCAGTTCTTC.

This clonotype was counted only a few times. The genes are TRBV18 and TRBJ2-1; D not certain. Germline V lookup: CDR1 KGHSH, CDR2 LQKENI. The CDR3 is 14 amino acids. Deletions cut 5 bases from V and 5 bases from J, with 13 bases between. CDR3 DNA: TGTGCCAGCTCAAAGACACCCCAAGACAATGAGCAGTTCTTC. This gives the protein CASSKTPQDNEQFF.

This clonotype was seen a few times. This chain uses TRBV19 with TRBJ2-1; either TRBD1 or TRBD2 may fit D (6 bases each). The germline V and J ends were trimmed by 7 bases and 7 bases, with 23 bases remaining between them. The length of the CDR3 is 16 residues. CDR1 LNHDA and CDR2 SQIVND come from the germline V gene (reference sequence). CDR3 in amino acids: CASTEVAGRRGNEQFF. The CDR3 DNA follows: TGTGCCAGTACGGAGGTTGCAGGGAGGAGGGGGAATGAGCAGTTCTTC.

This clonotype was counted only a few times. The chain combines TRBV7-8 with TRBJ2-2; 8 bases are shared with TRBD2. Germline V CDR1 and CDR2: SGHVS, FQNEAQ. This CDR3 contains 15 residues. J gave up 10 bases and V 3 bases, and 10 bases lay outside the gene matches. CDR3 loop: CASSLFGTSFVELFF. The CDR3 bases are TGTGCCAGCAGCTTGTTCGGGACTAGTTTTGTGGAGCTGTTTTTT.

The chain couples TRBV7-8 to TRBJ2-3; tentative D call: TRBD2 (6 bases). The ends were cut back, 1 base at V and 2 bases at J, with 10 bases in the middle. CDR1 SGHVS and CDR2 FQNEAQ come from the germline V gene. CDR3 length equals 15 residues. CDR3 protein: CASSLGGIVTDTQYF. The CDR3 DNA follows: TGTGCCAGCAGCTTAGGCGGGATTGTCACAGATACGCAGTATTTT.

As DNA, the CDR3 is TGTGCCAGCAGCTCTCTTCCGGGACAGGGGGCCTATGGCTACACCTTC. This codes for CASSSLPGQGAYGYTF. This chain connects TRBV6-2 or TRBV6-3 to TRBJ1-2; 12 bases line up with TRBD1. J was trimmed by 4 bases and V by 6 bases; bases with no gene match: 9. The CDR3 contains 16 residues. Germline CDR1 is MNHEY and CDR2 is SVGEGT.

This chain links TRBV7-9 with TRBJ2-3, with TRBD2 matching over 10 bases. This CDR3 comprises 17 residues. Germline V gene data show CDR1 as SEHNR and CDR2 as FQNEAQ (reference sequence). The V gene end was trimmed by 5 bases and the J gene end by 2 bases; junction bases not matched to a gene: 10. CDR3 region: CASSLSLLAGLTDTQYF. The CDR3 bases are TGTGCCAGCAGCCTGTCTTTACTAGCGGGACTCACAGATACGCAGTATTTT. The whole variable domain, remainder taken from reference TRBV7-9 and TRBJ2-3, is DTGVSQNPRHKITKRGQNVTFRCDPISEHNRLYWYRQTLGQGPEFLTYFQNEAQLEKSRLLSDRFSAERPKGSFSTLEIQRTEQGDSAMYLCASSLSLLAGLTDTQYFGPGTRLTVL.

The genes are TRBV29-1 and TRBJ2-3; TRBD2 matches 8 bases. Germline V lookup: CDR1 SQVTM, CDR2 ANQGSEA. CDR3 length: 17 residues. Unmatched junction bases numbered 9, after V lost 1 base and J lost 0 bases. CDR3 DNA: TGCAGCGTTGAAGGGGCACTAGCGGCTCCTAGCACAGATACGCAGTATTTT. It codes for CSVEGALAAPSTDTQYF.